Sequencing of this TCR beta chain was carried out in a study of T cell responses to AZD1222 COVID-19 vaccine. Concerning this clone itself: What it recognizes is unknown.

TCRdb's table, derived via immunoSEQ multiplex PCR, lists solely in-frame clones and lacks some. The table lists about 130,000 clones, 70% to 90% of them singletons. Study-wide results and caveats: CD4 TCRs linked to vaccination spanned spike, dominating at 160-218 and 743-854. Spike-specific TCR breadth and depth were elevated following two AZD1222 doses. Mostly white British, mostly female donors; authors suggested clonal diversity may be underestimated.

CDR3 size: 14 residues. Germline values: CDR1 SGHNT, CDR2 YYREEE (reference sequence). The V and J ends lost 3 bases and 4 bases, in that order; junction bases with no gene match: 4. The receptor was isolated from an adult who received the AZD1222 COVID-19 vaccine. Specimen: peripheral blood, collected 28 days after the second AZD1222 dose. The V gene is TRBV5-4, the J gene TRBJ2-5; 9 bases line up with TRBD2. The CDR3 region is CASSSREGRETQYF. The CDR3 bases are TGTGCCAGCAGCTCGCGGGAGGGCCGAGAGACCCAGTACTTC.